The 17 T cell receptor beta chains listed next were all sequenced from one sample in a study of blood T cell repertoires in COVID-19. Using immunoSEQ multiplex PCR, the repertoire was profiled, and TCRdb retains in-frame clones only, with some absent. Of around 130,000 clones listed, about four fifths are singletons. The source material was peripheral blood. The receptors stem from a woman between 45 and 60 years old with acute or convalescent COVID-19.

This clone was counted at least ten times. The rearrangement uses TRBV6-2 or TRBV6-3 and TRBJ2-6; D ambiguous. V was cut by 6 bases and J by 1 base, with 10 bases left in between. The CDR3 extends over 15 amino acids. CDR1 and CDR2 from the germline V gene are MNHEY and SVGEGT. CDR3 amino acids: CASSRHKSGANVLTF. CDR3 DNA sequence: TGTGCCAGCAGCCGACACAAGTCTGGGGCCAACGTCCTGACTTTC.

This chain uses TRBV3-1 (or the pseudogene TRBV3-2) with TRBJ1-2, with 12 bases aligning to TRBD1. The V and J ends lost 0 bases and 4 bases, in that order; junction bases with no gene match: 3. Germline V gene lookup returns CDR1 LGHDT and CDR2 YNNKEL (reference sequence). The CDR3 runs 16 residues. The DNA of the CDR3 is TGTGCCAGCAGCCAAGAGGGACAGGGGGCTCGCTATGGCTACACCTTC. As protein: CASSQEGQGARYGYTF.

The V gene is TRBV6-1, the J gene TRBJ1-3; TRBD1 agrees at 7 bases. The CDR3 consists of 17 residues. J was trimmed by 0 bases and V by 4 bases; bases with no gene match: 9. Germline lookup yields CDR1 MNHNS and CDR2 SASEGT. CDR3 in DNA: TGTGCCAGCAGTGGGTCTCGACAGGGCAGCTCTGGAAACACCATATATTTT. It specifies CASSGSRQGSSGNTIYF.

The chain combines TRBV27 with TRBJ1-1; the D is unclear. The CDR3 has 13 amino acids. Trimming removed 6 bases from V and 1 base from J, with 9 bases in between. The germline CDR1 and CDR2 sequences are MNHEY and SMNVEV (reference sequence). The CDR3 protein is CASSANPNTEAFF. The CDR3 DNA reads TGTGCCAGCAGCGCTAACCCGAACACTGAAGCTTTCTTT.

The V gene is TRBV9, the J gene TRBJ1-6, with D possibly being TRBD1 (6 bases). Germline-derived CDR1 and CDR2 are SGDLS and YYNGEE. This CDR3 region has 17 residues. Trimming took off 2 bases at V and 3 bases at J, with 15 bases between the two ends. CDR3 region: CASSVAGTRYYNSPLHF. The CDR3 DNA is TGTGCCAGCAGCGTGGCCGGGACAAGGTACTATAATTCACCCCTCCACTTT. Together with reference TRBV9 and TRBJ1-6, the CDR3 gives the full variable domain: DSGVTQTPKHLITATGQRVTLRCSPRSGDLSVYWYQQSLDQGLQFLIQYYNGEERAKGNILERFSAQQFPDLHSELNLSSLELGDSALYFCASSVAGTRYYNSPLHFGNGTRLTVT.

This clone has more than one count but fewer than ten. The rearrangement links TRBV2 to TRBJ1-1, with D unclear. V was cut by 7 bases and J by 2 bases, with 11 bases left in between. The CDR3 is 13 amino acids. Per germline, CDR1 SNHLY and CDR2 FYNNEI. The DNA of the CDR3 is TGTGCCAGCAATAAAGAGCTAAACACTGAAGCTTTCTTT. It translates to CASNKELNTEAFF.

The rearrangement joins TRBV4-2 to TRBJ1-2; 8 bases match TRBD1. Germline V gene sequence: CDR1 LGHNA, CDR2 YNFKEQ. This CDR3 spans 17 amino acids. Losses at the gene ends were 0 bases for V and 4 bases for J; bases not matched to a gene: 10. The CDR3 protein is CASSQEVNRGYPYGYTF. CDR3 bases: TGTGCCAGCAGCCAAGAGGTAAACAGGGGGTATCCCTATGGCTACACCTTC.

The sample holds one count of this clone. The chain combines TRBV4-1 with TRBJ2-2; TRBD2 aligns across 8 bases. Trimming cost V 8 bases and J 4 bases; bases outside gene matches: 15. There are 17 residues in the CDR3. CDR1 MGHRA and CDR2 YSYEKL come from the germline V gene. The CDR3, as DNA: TGCGCCAGCCGCCGACGGGAGGGCGGGGGGCCCACCGGGGAGCTGTTTTTT. Amino acid sequence: CASRRREGGGPTGELFF.

The chain links TRBV7-6 to TRBJ2-7; D is possibly TRBD1 (7 bases). With 1 base removed from V and 3 bases from J, the gap between germline ends came to 16 bases. Germline V gene data show CDR1 as SGHVS and CDR2 as FNYEAQ. The CDR3 contains 16 residues. CDR3 sequence reads: CASSLVGGQGGYEQYF. DNA of the CDR3: TGTGCCAGCAGCTTAGTAGGGGGGCAGGGGGGCTACGAGCAGTACTTC.

The chain links TRBV2 to TRBJ1-6; D is ambiguous. Trimming took 6 bases from V and 7 from J, leaving 13 bases between them. Germline V gene lookup returns CDR1 SNHLY and CDR2 FYNNEI. The CDR3 totals 14 residues. The CDR3 DNA is TGTGCCAGCAGGGCAGGAACGGCCAATTCACCCCTCCACTTT. Amino acid sequence: CASRAGTANSPLHF.

The rearrangement links TRBV6-5 to TRBJ2-7, with a tentative D call TRBD2 (6 bases). The germline gives CDR1 MNHEY, CDR2 SVGAGI. This CDR3 has 12 residues. The V gene lost 6 bases and the J gene lost 2 bases, with 8 bases spanning the gap. The CDR3 DNA follows: TGTGCCAGCAGAACTAGCACCTACGAGCAGTACTTC. Translation: CASRTSTYEQYF.

This clone was recorded a few times. J is TRBJ2-5 and V is TRBV5-1; 8 nucleotides line up with TRBD1. The CDR3 runs 14 residues. Losses at the gene ends were 6 bases for V and 5 bases for J; bases not matched to a gene: 9. CDR1 SGHRS and CDR2 YFSETQ come from the germline V gene. CDR3 DNA sequence: TGCGCCAGCACCCTACAGGGGGTAGGTGAGACCCAGTACTTC. Amino acid sequence: CASTLQGVGETQYF.

The gene calls are TRBV18 and TRBJ2-7; TRBD1 matches at 8 bases. The V segment lost 3 bases and the J segment 2 bases; nucleotides outside the gene matches: 12. CDR1 is KGHSH and CDR2 is LQKENI in the germline V gene. This CDR3 contains 17 residues. The DNA of the CDR3 is TGTGCCAGCTCACCGAAGAGTTTCGGACAGGGCCCCTACGAGCAGTACTTC. This sequence encodes CASSPKSFGQGPYEQYF.

The chain employs TRBV7-9 and TRBJ1-1; no reliable D call. The germline V gene has CDR1 SEHNR and CDR2 FQNEAQ (reference sequence). Trimming stripped 1 base from V and 1 base from J, with 4 bases between. CDR3 length: 13 residues. The CDR3 is CASSLEQNTEAFF. CDR3 DNA sequence: TGTGCCAGCAGCTTAGAGCAGAACACTGAAGCTTTCTTT.

The V call is TRBV10-2, the J call TRBJ2-1, with 8 bases identical to TRBD2. Germline CDR1 WSHSY, CDR2 SAAADI. V was pared by 6 bases and J by 4 bases, with 5 bases of the junction left unmatched. CDR3 length equals 14 residues. CDR3 residues: CASRGAGGYNEQFF. The DNA of the CDR3 is TGCGCCAGCAGAGGTGCGGGGGGATACAATGAGCAGTTCTTC.

The chain has TRBV10-3 and TRBJ2-6, with 9 bases identical to TRBD1. V was pared by 8 bases and J by 1 base, with 3 bases of the junction left unmatched. The CDR3 spans 15 residues. CDR1 is ENHRY and CDR2 is SYGVKD in the germline V gene. The DNA for the CDR3 is TGTGCCATCCGTGGGACAGGGTCTGGGGCCAACGTCCTGACTTTC. Protein product: CAIRGTGSGANVLTF.

For the CDR3, the DNA is TGCGCCAGCAGTACGACAGGGAACCCCCCAGATACGCAGTATTTT. It specifies CASSTTGNPPDTQYF. The chain links TRBV10-1 to TRBJ2-3, with 7 bases matching TRBD1. Trimming at V came to 5 bases and at J to 4 bases, leaving 9 bases not matched to a gene. The CDR3 has 15 residues. Germline CDR1 and CDR2: WNHNN and SYGVQD (reference sequence).